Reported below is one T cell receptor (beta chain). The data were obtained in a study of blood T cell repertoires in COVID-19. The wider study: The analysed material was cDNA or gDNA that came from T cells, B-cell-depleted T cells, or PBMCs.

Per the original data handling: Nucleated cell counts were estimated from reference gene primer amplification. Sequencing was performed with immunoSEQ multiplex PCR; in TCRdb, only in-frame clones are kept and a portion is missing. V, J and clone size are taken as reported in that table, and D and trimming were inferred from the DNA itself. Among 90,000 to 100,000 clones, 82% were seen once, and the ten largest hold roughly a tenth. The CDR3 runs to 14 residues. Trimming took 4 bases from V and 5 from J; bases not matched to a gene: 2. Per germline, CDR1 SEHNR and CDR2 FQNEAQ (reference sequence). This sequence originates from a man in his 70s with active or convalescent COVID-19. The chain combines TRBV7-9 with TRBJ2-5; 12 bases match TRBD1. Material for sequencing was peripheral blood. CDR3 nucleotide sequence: TGTGCCAGCAGCTCGGGACAGGGGGCTGAGACCCAGTACTTC. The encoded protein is CASSSGQGAETQYF. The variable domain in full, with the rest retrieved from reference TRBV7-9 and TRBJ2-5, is DTGVSQNPRHKITKRGQNVTFRCDPISEHNRLYWYRQTLGQGPEFLTYFQNEAQLEKSRLLSDRFSAERPKGSFSTLEIQRTEQGDSAMYLCASSSGQGAETQYFGPGTRLLVL.